This is a list of T cell receptor beta chains from one sample in a study of T cells in Graves' hyperthyroidism and ophthalmopathy. In TCRdb, the multiplex PCR reads were re-called with MiXCR into one record per CDR3 protein. The data contain some 490,000 distinct CDR3 sequences, approximately 16% of them singletons. The source material was blood. The receptors were sampled from a woman younger than 45 with Graves' ophthalmopathy. Both conserved end residues are part of each CDR3. The order of the fields is V gene, D gene, clone size, J gene, CDR3 DNA, CDR3 protein. A D gene is named only where the DNA matches it firmly. Some rows have no size entry. The others give once, few or many, or a class for an expanded clone.

v_call: TRBV28; d_call: TRBD1; clone_size: many; j_call: TRBJ1-5; cdr3_nt: TGTGCCAGCAGCTGGGGGACAGGGTACAATCAGCCCCAGCATTTT; cdr3_aa: CASSWGTGYNQPQHF
v_call: TRBV3-1; d_call: NA; clone_size: many; j_call: TRBJ1-2; cdr3_nt: TGTGCCAGCAGCCGAGTCGGCCCAAACTATGGCTACACCTTC; cdr3_aa: CASSRVGPNYGYTF
v_call: TRBV13; d_call: NA; clone_size: many; j_call: TRBJ2-1; cdr3_nt: TGTGCCAGCATCCCTGCGGACAGCAATGAGCAGTTCTTC; cdr3_aa: CASIPADSNEQFF
v_call: TRBV12-3/TRBV12-4; d_call: TRBD1; clone_size: many; j_call: TRBJ1-5; cdr3_nt: TGTGCCAGCAGTCCCGGACAGGGGATTCAGCCCCAGCATTTT; cdr3_aa: CASSPGQGIQPQHF
v_call: TRBV18; d_call: TRBD2; clone_size: many; j_call: TRBJ2-1; cdr3_nt: TGTGCCAGCTCACCTACTAGCGGGAAGACGAATGAGCAGTTCTTC; cdr3_aa: CASSPTSGKTNEQFF
v_call: TRBV20-1; d_call: TRBD2; clone_size: many; j_call: TRBJ2-7; cdr3_nt: TGCAGTGCCGACCCTAGCGGGAGTCGCGAGCAGTACTTC; cdr3_aa: CSADPSGSREQYF
v_call: TRBV3-1; d_call: TRBD2; clone_size: many; j_call: TRBJ2-1; cdr3_nt: TGTGCCAGCAGCCAGAACTTTAGGCGAGCGGGAGGAGGGAATGAGCAGTTCTTC; cdr3_aa: CASSQNFRRAGGGNEQFF
v_call: TRBV18; d_call: NA; clone_size: many; j_call: TRBJ1-1; cdr3_nt: TGTGCCAGCTCACCACAAGCTGCGGGGATGAACACTGAAGCTTTCTTT; cdr3_aa: CASSPQAAGMNTEAFF
v_call: TRBV29-1; d_call: NA; clone_size: few; j_call: TRBJ2-1; cdr3_nt: TGCAGCGTTGTGGGTGGGCCCCTGACCTACAATGAGCAGTTCTTC; cdr3_aa: CSVVGGPLTYNEQFF
v_call: TRBV6-9; d_call: TRBD1; clone_size: NA; j_call: TRBJ1-2; cdr3_nt: TGTGCCAGCAGATACACAGGGGGAGGCTATGGCTACACCTTC; cdr3_aa: CASRYTGGGYGYTF
v_call: TRBV28; d_call: TRBD1; clone_size: many; j_call: TRBJ2-7; cdr3_nt: TGTGCCAGCAGTTTAACAGGAGCGGGGGGACAGGGGGCGAAGCAGTACTTC; cdr3_aa: CASSLTGAGGQGAKQYF
v_call: TRBV29-1; d_call: NA; clone_size: many; j_call: TRBJ1-1; cdr3_nt: TGCAGCGTTGAAGACACAGGCCCTGAAGCTTTCTTT; cdr3_aa: CSVEDTGPEAFF
v_call: TRBV6-2/TRBV6-3; d_call: TRBD1; clone_size: many; j_call: TRBJ1-5; cdr3_nt: TGTGCCAGCAGCAGGACAGGGCGAGGAGGCAATCAGCCCCAGCATTTT; cdr3_aa: CASSRTGRGGNQPQHF
v_call: TRBV28; d_call: NA; clone_size: many; j_call: TRBJ1-4; cdr3_nt: TGTGCCAGCAGTCCCGTAGGGCGCGGGAATGAAAAACTGTTTTTT; cdr3_aa: CASSPVGRGNEKLFF
v_call: TRBV15; d_call: NA; clone_size: many; j_call: TRBJ2-5; cdr3_nt: TGTGCCACCAGCAGAGGGTCAGAGCAAGAGACCCAGTACTTC; cdr3_aa: CATSRGSEQETQYF
v_call: TRBV3-1; d_call: NA; clone_size: few; j_call: TRBJ2-1; cdr3_nt: TGTGCCAGCAGCCCTATAGCGGACTCCTACAATGAGCAGTTCTTC; cdr3_aa: CASSPIADSYNEQFF
v_call: TRBV5-1; d_call: NA; clone_size: many; j_call: TRBJ2-1; cdr3_nt: TGCGCCAGCAGTCCTACTAGCTTGGATACTGAGCAGTTCTTC; cdr3_aa: CASSPTSLDTEQFF
v_call: TRBV6-1; d_call: TRBD1; clone_size: many; j_call: TRBJ1-1; cdr3_nt: TGTGCCAGCAGTTTACTGACAGGGGTGGGGTCTGAAGCTTTCTTT; cdr3_aa: CASSLLTGVGSEAFF
v_call: TRBV9; d_call: NA; clone_size: many; j_call: TRBJ2-3; cdr3_nt: TGTGCCAGCAGCGTAGGTGGTGGATTCACAGATACGCAGTATTTT; cdr3_aa: CASSVGGGFTDTQYF
v_call: TRBV2; d_call: TRBD2; clone_size: NA; j_call: TRBJ2-2; cdr3_nt: TGTGCCAGCAGACCTCAACTAGCGGGCACCGGGGAGCTGTCTTTT; cdr3_aa: CASRPQLAGTGELSF
v_call: TRBV2; d_call: NA; clone_size: many; j_call: TRBJ2-7; cdr3_nt: TGTGCCAGCAGTGAGACGGGACTTGCTCGGGAGCAGTACTTC; cdr3_aa: CASSETGLAREQYF
v_call: TRBV4-3; d_call: NA; clone_size: NA; j_call: TRBJ1-2; cdr3_nt: TGCGCCAGCAGCCAGGACGAACAGGATAGCTATGGCTACACCTTC; cdr3_aa: CASSQDEQDSYGYTF
v_call: TRBV28; d_call: NA; clone_size: many; j_call: TRBJ1-1; cdr3_nt: TGTGCCAGCAGTGCGGGATATCAACGGATGAACACTGAAGCTTTCTTT; cdr3_aa: CASSAGYQRMNTEAFF
v_call: TRBV11-2; d_call: TRBD1; clone_size: many; j_call: TRBJ1-1; cdr3_nt: TGTGCCAGCAGCCCGCCCGACAGGGGGCATAACACTGAAGCTTTCTTT; cdr3_aa: CASSPPDRGHNTEAFF
v_call: TRBV29-1; d_call: NA; clone_size: many; j_call: TRBJ1-1; cdr3_nt: TGCAGCCTAGGTGGTCTGGACAGCGAGAACACTGAAGCTTTCTTT; cdr3_aa: CSLGGLDSENTEAFF
v_call: TRBV20-1; d_call: NA; clone_size: few; j_call: TRBJ2-1; cdr3_nt: TGCAGTGGGGGCCACGGTAACTCCTACAATGAGCAGTTCTTC; cdr3_aa: CSGGHGNSYNEQFF
v_call: TRBV27; d_call: TRBD2; clone_size: NA; j_call: TRBJ2-2; cdr3_nt: TGTGCCAGCAGTCCCCTAGCGGGAGTTTTCACCGGGGAGCTGTTTTTT; cdr3_aa: CASSPLAGVFTGELFF
v_call: TRBV7-9; d_call: NA; clone_size: NA; j_call: TRBJ1-6; cdr3_nt: TGTGCCAGCAGTCCTCTAAATTCACCCCTCCACTTT; cdr3_aa: CASSPLNSPLHF
v_call: TRBV4-1; d_call: NA; clone_size: many; j_call: TRBJ2-7; cdr3_nt: TGCGCCAGCAGCCAAGATCGGACGGGGCTACAACGACCCTACGAGCAGTACTTC; cdr3_aa: CASSQDRTGLQRPYEQYF
v_call: TRBV7-9; d_call: TRBD1; clone_size: NA; j_call: TRBJ2-2; cdr3_nt: TGTGCCAGCAGCTGGGACAGCGACCAGCTGTTTTTT; cdr3_aa: CASSWDSDQLFF
v_call: TRBV18; d_call: NA; clone_size: many; j_call: TRBJ1-1; cdr3_nt: TGTGCCAGCTCACCACCTCGGTCCATGAACACTGAAGCTTTCTTT; cdr3_aa: CASSPPRSMNTEAFF
v_call: TRBV12-3/TRBV12-4; d_call: NA; clone_size: many; j_call: TRBJ1-5; cdr3_nt: TGTGCCAGCAGTTTACAGCACAGGGATCAGCCCCAGCATTTT; cdr3_aa: CASSLQHRDQPQHF
v_call: TRBV19; d_call: NA; clone_size: NA; j_call: TRBJ2-5; cdr3_nt: TGTGCCAGTAGTTTCACCAGTCTCGGAGAGACCCAGTACTTC; cdr3_aa: CASSFTSLGETQYF
v_call: TRBV12-3/TRBV12-4; d_call: TRBD1; clone_size: many; j_call: TRBJ1-4; cdr3_nt: TGTGCCAGCAGTATCATCACAGGGGGCGGCAGTGAAAAACTGTTTTTT; cdr3_aa: CASSIITGGGSEKLFF
v_call: TRBV18; d_call: NA; clone_size: many; j_call: TRBJ2-1; cdr3_nt: TGTGCCAGCTCATCCGGGACCGCTACGGGGAATGAGCAGTTCTTC; cdr3_aa: CASSSGTATGNEQFF
v_call: TRBV3-1; d_call: NA; clone_size: many; j_call: TRBJ1-5; cdr3_nt: TGTGCCAGCAGCCAAGAATCTGTGTCTCAGCCCCAGCATTTT; cdr3_aa: CASSQESVSQPQHF
v_call: TRBV28; d_call: TRBD1; clone_size: NA; j_call: TRBJ1-2; cdr3_nt: TGTGCCAGCAGTCACAGGGGGGGCGCGACAGGCTACACCTTC; cdr3_aa: CASSHRGGATGYTF
v_call: TRBV20-1; d_call: NA; clone_size: many; j_call: TRBJ2-5; cdr3_nt: TGCAGTGCCGGCGGATCTAGCCTCCAAGAGACCCAGTACTTC; cdr3_aa: CSAGGSSLQETQYF
v_call: TRBV3-2; d_call: NA; clone_size: many; j_call: TRBJ1-1; cdr3_nt: TGTGCCAGCAGCCAAGATCCTTATGCAGCCCCTGACTTGAACACTGAAGCTTTCTTT; cdr3_aa: CASSQDPYAAPDLNTEAFF
v_call: TRBV6-1; d_call: NA; clone_size: few; j_call: TRBJ2-2; cdr3_nt: TGTGCCAGCAGTCTCCCCCCGCTCCCCGGGGAGCTGTTTTTT; cdr3_aa: CASSLPPLPGELFF
v_call: TRBV4-1; d_call: NA; clone_size: NA; j_call: TRBJ2-7; cdr3_nt: TGCGCCAGCAGCCTACAACCAGGGGTTTACGAGCAGTACTTC; cdr3_aa: CASSLQPGVYEQYF